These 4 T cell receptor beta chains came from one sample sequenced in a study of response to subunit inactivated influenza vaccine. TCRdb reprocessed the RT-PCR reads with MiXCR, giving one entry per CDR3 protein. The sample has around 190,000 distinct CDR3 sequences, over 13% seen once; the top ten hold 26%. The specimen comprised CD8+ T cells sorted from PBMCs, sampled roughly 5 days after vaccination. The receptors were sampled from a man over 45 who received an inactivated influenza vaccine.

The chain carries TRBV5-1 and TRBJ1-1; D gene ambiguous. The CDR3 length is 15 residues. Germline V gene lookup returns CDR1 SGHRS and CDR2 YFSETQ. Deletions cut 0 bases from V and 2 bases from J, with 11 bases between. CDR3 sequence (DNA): TGCGCCAGCAGCTTGGCTAGGTCAGCAAACACTGAAGCTTTCTTT. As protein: CASSLARSANTEAFF.

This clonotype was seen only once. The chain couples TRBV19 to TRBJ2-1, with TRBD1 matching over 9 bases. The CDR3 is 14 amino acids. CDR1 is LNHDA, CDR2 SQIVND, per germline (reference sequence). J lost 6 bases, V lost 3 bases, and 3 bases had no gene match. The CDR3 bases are TGTGCCAGTAGTATGGGACAGGGCTTCAATGAGCAGTTCTTC. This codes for CASSMGQGFNEQFF.

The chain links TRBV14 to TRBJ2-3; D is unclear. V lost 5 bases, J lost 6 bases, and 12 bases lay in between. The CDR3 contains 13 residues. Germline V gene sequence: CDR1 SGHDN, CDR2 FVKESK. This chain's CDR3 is CASSSTLWDTQYF. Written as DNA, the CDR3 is TGTGCCAGCAGCAGTACCCTTTGGGATACGCAGTATTTT.

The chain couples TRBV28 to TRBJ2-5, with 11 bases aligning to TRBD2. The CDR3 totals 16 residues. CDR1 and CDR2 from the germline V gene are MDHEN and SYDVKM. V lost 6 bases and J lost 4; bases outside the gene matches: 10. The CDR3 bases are TGTGCCAGCAGAACGATAGCGGGGGGGCTTTTAGAGACCCAGTACTTC. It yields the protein CASRTIAGGLLETQYF.